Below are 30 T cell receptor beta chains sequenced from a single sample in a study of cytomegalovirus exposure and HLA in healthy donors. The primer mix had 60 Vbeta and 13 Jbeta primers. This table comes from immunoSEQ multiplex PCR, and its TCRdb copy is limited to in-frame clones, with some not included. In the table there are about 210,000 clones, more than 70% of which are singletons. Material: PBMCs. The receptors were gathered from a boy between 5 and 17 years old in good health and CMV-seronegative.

CDR3 residues: CASSLVLAGDYNEQFF. The CDR3 DNA sequence: TGTGCCAGCAGCTTGGTTTTGGCGGGAGATTACAATGAGCAGTTCTTC. The rearrangement links TRBV5-6 to TRBJ2-1, with TRBD2 matching 7 bases. V shed 0 bases, J shed 4 bases, and the junction held 7 bases outside the gene matches. This CDR3 contains 16 residues. Germline V CDR1 and CDR2: SGHDT, YYEEEE. Full variable domain (rest looked up from reference TRBV5-6 and TRBJ2-1): DAGVTQSPTHLIKTRGQQVTLRCSPKSGHDTVSWYQQALGQGPQFIFQYYEEEERQRGNFPDRFSGHQFPNYSSELNVNALLLGDSALYLCASSLVLAGDYNEQFFGPGTRLTVL.

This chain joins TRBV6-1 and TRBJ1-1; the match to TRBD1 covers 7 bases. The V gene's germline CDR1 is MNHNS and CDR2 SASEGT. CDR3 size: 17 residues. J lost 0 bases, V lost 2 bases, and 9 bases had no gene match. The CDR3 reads CASSEPGTATLNTEAFF. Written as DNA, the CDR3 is TGTGCCAGCAGTGAACCCGGGACAGCGACTCTGAACACTGAAGCTTTCTTT.

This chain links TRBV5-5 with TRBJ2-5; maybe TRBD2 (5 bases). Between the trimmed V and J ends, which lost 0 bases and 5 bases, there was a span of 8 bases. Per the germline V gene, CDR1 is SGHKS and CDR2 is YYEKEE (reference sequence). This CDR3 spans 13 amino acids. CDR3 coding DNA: TGTGCCAGCAGCTTGGTAGCGACGGAGACCCAGTACTTC. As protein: CASSLVATETQYF.

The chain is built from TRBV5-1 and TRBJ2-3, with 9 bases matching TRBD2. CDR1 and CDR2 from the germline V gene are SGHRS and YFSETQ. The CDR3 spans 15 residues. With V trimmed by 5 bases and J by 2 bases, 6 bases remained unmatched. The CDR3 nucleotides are TGCGCCAGCAGGGCTAGCGGGACATACACAGATACGCAGTATTTT. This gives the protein CASRASGTYTDTQYF.

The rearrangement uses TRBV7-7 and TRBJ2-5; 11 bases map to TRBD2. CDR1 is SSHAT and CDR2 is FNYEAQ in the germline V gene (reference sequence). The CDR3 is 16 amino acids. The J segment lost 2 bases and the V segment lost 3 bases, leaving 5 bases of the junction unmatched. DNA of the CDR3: TGTGCCAGCAGCTTTTTTCTAGCGGGGGGTCAAGAGACCCAGTACTTC. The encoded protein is CASSFFLAGGQETQYF.

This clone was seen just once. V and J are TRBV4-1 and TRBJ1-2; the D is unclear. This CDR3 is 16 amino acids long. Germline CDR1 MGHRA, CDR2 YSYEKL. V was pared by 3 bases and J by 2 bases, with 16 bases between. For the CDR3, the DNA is TGCGCCAGCAGCCACTCAATTGGACGGGGAAACTATGGCTACACCTTC. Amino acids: CASSHSIGRGNYGYTF.

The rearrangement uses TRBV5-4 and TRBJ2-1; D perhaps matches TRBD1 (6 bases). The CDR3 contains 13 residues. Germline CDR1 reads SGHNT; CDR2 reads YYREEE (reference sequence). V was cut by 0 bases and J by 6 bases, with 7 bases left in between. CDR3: CASSLGTANEQFF. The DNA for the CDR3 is TGTGCCAGCAGCTTGGGGACAGCCAATGAGCAGTTCTTC.

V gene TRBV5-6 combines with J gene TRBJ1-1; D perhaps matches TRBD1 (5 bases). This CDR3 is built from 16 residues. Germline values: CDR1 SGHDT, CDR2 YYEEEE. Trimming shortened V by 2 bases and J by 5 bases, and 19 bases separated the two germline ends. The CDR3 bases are TGTGCCAGCAGCTTAACTTCCCGGGGCCGGGAGACTGAAGCTTTCTTT. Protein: CASSLTSRGRETEAFF.

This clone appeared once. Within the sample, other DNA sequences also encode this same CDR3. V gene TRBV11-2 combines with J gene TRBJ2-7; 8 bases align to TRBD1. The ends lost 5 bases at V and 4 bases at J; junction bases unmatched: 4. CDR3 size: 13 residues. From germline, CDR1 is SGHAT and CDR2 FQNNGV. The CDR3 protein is CASSLDRDYEQYF. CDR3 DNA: TGTGCCAGCAGCCTGGACAGGGATTACGAGCAGTACTTC. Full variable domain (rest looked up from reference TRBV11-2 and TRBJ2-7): EAGVAQSPRYKIIEKRQSVAFWCNPISGHATLYWYQQILGQGPKLLIQFQNNGVVDDSQLPKDRFSAERLKGVDSTLKIQPAKLEDSAVYLCASSLDRDYEQYFGPGTRLTVT.

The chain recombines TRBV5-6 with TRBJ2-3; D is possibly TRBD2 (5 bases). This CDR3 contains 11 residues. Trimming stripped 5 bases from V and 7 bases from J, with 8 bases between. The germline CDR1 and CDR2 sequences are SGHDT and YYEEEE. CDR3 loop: CASSRGNTQYF. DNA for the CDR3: TGTGCCAGCAGTCGGGGAAATACGCAGTATTTT.

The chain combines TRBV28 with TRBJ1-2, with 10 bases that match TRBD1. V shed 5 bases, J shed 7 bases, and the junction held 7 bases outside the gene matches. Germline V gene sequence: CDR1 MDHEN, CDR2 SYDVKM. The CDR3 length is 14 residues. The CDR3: CASSARTGGSGYTF. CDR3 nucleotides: TGTGCCAGCAGTGCCCGGACAGGGGGATCTGGCTACACCTTC.

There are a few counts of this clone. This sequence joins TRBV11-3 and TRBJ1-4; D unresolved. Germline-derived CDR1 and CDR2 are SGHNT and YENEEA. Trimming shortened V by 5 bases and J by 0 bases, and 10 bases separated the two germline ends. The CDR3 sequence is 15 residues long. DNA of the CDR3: TGTGCCAGCAGCCTAGTCGGAGCAACTAATGAAAAACTGTTTTTT. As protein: CASSLVGATNEKLFF.

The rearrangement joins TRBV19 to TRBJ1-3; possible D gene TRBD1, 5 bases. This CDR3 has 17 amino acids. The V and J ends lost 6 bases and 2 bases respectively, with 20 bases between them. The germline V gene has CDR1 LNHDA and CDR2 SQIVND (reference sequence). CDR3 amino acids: CASRVFNGQGAGNTIYF. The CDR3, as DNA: TGTGCCAGTAGGGTCTTTAACGGTCAGGGCGCTGGAAACACCATATATTTT.

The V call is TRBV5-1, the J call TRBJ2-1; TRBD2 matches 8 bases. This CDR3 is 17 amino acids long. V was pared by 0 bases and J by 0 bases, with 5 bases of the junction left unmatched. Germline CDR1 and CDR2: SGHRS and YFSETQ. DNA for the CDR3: TGCGCCAGCAGCTTGGGGATAGCGGGAAGCTCCTACAATGAGCAGTTCTTC. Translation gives CASSLGIAGSSYNEQFF.

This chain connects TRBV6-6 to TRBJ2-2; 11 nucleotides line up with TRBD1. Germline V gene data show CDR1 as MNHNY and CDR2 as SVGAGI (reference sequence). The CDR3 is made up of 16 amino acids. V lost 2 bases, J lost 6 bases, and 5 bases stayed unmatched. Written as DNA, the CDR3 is TGTGCCAGCAGTTACACGAGGGGACAGGGGGCCGGGGAGCTGTTTTTT. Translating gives CASSYTRGQGAGELFF.

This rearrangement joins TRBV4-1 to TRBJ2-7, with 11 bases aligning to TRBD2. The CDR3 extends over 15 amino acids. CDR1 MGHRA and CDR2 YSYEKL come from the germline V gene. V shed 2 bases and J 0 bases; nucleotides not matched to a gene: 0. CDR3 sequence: CASSQTSGSSYEQYF. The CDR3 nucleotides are TGCGCCAGCAGCCAAACTAGCGGGAGCTCCTACGAGCAGTACTTC.

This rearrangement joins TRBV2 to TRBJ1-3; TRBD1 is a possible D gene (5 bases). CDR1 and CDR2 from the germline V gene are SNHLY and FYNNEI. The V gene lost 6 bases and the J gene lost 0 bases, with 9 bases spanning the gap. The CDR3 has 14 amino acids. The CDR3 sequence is CASRRTTSGNTIYF. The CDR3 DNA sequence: TGTGCCAGCAGACGGACAACCTCTGGAAACACCATATATTTT.

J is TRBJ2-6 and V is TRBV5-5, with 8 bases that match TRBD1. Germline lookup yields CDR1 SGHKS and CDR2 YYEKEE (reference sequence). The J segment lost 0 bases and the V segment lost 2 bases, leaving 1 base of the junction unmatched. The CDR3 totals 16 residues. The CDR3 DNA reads TGTGCCAGCAGCTTTCAGGGGGCCTCTGGGGCCAACGTCCTGACTTTC. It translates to CASSFQGASGANVLTF.

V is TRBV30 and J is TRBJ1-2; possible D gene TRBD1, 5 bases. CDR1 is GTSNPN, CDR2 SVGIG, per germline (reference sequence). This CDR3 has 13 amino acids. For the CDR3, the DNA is TGTGCGGGGGGGTCGTGGGGCCCCTATGGCTACACCTTC. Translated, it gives CAGGSWGPYGYTF.

DNA of the CDR3: TGTGCCAGCAGTTACTCGGACCAGGGTCGGAGTGGCTACACCTTC. Protein product: CASSYSDQGRSGYTF. V and J are TRBV6-5 and TRBJ1-2, with a tentative D call TRBD1 (5 bases). Per the germline V gene, CDR1 is MNHEY and CDR2 is SVGAGI. The V gene lost 0 bases and the J gene lost 7 bases, with 15 bases spanning the gap. There are 15 residues in the CDR3.

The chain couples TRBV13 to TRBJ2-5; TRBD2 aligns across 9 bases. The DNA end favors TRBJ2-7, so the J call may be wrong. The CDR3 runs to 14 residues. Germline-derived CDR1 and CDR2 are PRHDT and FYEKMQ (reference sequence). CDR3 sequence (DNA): TGTGCCAGCAGAATAGCGGGAGACTCCTACGAGCAGTACTTC. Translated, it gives CASRIAGDSYEQYF.

DNA for the CDR3: TGTGCCAGCAGTGAAGATGTAGCCTACTATGGCTACACCTTC. Amino acid sequence: CASSEDVAYYGYTF. The genes are TRBV6-1 and TRBJ1-2, with unresolved D. The CDR3 totals 14 residues. Trimming removed 1 base at V and 3 bases at J, with 9 bases between. CDR1 and CDR2 (germline): MNHNS, SASEGT.

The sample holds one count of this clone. The CDR3 DNA sequence: TGTGCCATCAGTGTTTCCTCAGCGGAGACCCAGTACTTC. It encodes CAISVSSAETQYF. The V and J genes are TRBV10-3 and TRBJ2-5; D not resolved. In germline, CDR1 is ENHRY, CDR2 SYGVKD. The CDR3 is 13 residues long. The germline V and J ends were trimmed by 4 bases and 5 bases, with 11 bases remaining between them.

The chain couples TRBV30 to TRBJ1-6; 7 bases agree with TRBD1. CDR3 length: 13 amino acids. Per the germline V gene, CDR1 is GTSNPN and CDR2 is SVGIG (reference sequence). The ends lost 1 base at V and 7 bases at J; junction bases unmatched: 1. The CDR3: CAWSDRGNSPLHF. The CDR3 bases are TGTGCCTGGAGTGACAGGGGCAATTCACCCCTCCACTTT.

The CDR3 nucleotides read TGCGCCAGCAGCCAAGAAGGCCTAGCGGGGGGCTACGAGCAGTACTTC. Its translation is CASSQEGLAGGYEQYF. V and J are TRBV4-1 and TRBJ2-7; 11 positions agree with TRBD2. From germline, CDR1 is MGHRA and CDR2 YSYEKL. Trimming at V came to 0 bases and at J to 3 bases, leaving 4 bases not matched to a gene. The length of the CDR3 is 16 residues.

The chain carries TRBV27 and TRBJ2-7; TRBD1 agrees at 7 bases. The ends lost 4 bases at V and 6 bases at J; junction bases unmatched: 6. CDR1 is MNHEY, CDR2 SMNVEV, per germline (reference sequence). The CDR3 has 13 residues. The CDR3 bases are TGTGCCAGCAGTTGGGACAGCGATTCCGAGCAGTACTTC. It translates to CASSWDSDSEQYF.

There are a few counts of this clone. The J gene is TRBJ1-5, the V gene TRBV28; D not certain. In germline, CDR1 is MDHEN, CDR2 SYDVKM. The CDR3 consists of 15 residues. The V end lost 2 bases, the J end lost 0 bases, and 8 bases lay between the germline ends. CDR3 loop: CASSLKLNSNQPQHF. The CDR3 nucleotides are TGTGCCAGCAGTTTAAAACTGAATAGCAATCAGCCCCAGCATTTT.

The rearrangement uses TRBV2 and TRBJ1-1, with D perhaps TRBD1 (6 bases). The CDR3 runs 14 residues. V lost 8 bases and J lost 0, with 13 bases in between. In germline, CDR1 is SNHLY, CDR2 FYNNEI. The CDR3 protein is CASFSGTLNTEAFF. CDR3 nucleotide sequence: TGTGCCAGCTTTTCCGGGACATTGAACACTGAAGCTTTCTTT.

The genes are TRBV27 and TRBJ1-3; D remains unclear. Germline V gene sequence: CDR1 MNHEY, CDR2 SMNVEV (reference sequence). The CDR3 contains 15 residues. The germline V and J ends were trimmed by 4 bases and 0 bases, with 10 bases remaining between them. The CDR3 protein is CASSYDMSSGNTIYF. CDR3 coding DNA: TGTGCCAGCAGTTACGACATGAGCTCTGGAAACACCATATATTTT.

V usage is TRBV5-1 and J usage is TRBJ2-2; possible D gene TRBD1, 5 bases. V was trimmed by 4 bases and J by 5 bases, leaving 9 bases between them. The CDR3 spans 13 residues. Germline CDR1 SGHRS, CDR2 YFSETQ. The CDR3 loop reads CASSPRATGELFF. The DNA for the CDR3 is TGCGCCAGCAGCCCCAGGGCTACCGGGGAGCTGTTTTTT.